The TCR beta chain described here comes from a study of blood T cell repertoires in COVID-19. For the study at large: Samples came from the United States, Italy and Spain, spanning acute and convalescent COVID-19. Sample material is recorded as cDNA or gDNA derived from T cells, B-cell-depleted T cells, or PBMCs.

This table comes from immunoSEQ multiplex PCR, and its TCRdb copy is limited to in-frame clones, with some not included. The sample carries under 300,000 clones, around 90% recorded once. Seattle patients were enrolled while actively infected and followed longitudinally. Germline loops: CDR1 LGHNT, CDR2 FRNRAP. The CDR3 consists of 13 residues. V was cut by 1 base and J by 4 bases, with 5 bases left in between. The sequencing sample was made of peripheral blood. The V gene is TRBV12-5, the J gene TRBJ1-5, with D hard to call. The TCR comes from a man aged 25 to 40 with COVID-19, enrolled during active disease. CDR3 in DNA: TGTGCTAGTGGTTTGGACATTAATCAGCCCCAGCATTTT. Amino acids: CASGLDINQPQHF.